This T cell receptor (beta chain) was profiled in a study of shared clonotypes between healthy human individuals. About the study: Sampling drew on donors who were a couple of women and a few men aged 18 to 49.

Study observations and caveats: Naive subsets tended to show greater estimated richness than memory subsets.

The assay used deep level. The material for each subset, its genomic DNA, was split evenly across several immunoSEQ plates. Clones were read by immunoSEQ multiplex PCR, and TCRdb kept only the in-frame ones, dropping some. The table shows about 680,000 clones, with roughly 73% occurring only once. Trimming removed 1 base from V and 6 bases from J, with 13 bases in between. The CDR3 consists of 15 residues. The germline CDR1 and CDR2 sequences are SEHNR and FQNEAQ (reference sequence). For this clone: Its specificity is unknown.

Sequencing used memory CD4+ T cells sorted from blood. Subset denoted: CD45RA-negative fraction. The TCR was taken from a young woman in good health. J is TRBJ2-1 and V is TRBV7-9; D might be TRBD1 or TRBD2, each matching 5 bases. CDR3 sequence (DNA): TGTGCCAGCAGCTTAGGAGCGGTCAGGGTCAATGAGCAGTTCTTC. This codes for CASSLGAVRVNEQFF.